This entry lists 22 T cell receptor beta chains sequenced from one sample in a study of persistence of HIV-infected CD4 T cells. These TCRs' antigens remain unknown. The immunoSEQ assay was version 4, run in survey mode. Sequencing was performed with immunoSEQ multiplex PCR; in TCRdb, only in-frame clones are kept and a portion is missing. The sample holds 40,000 to 45,000 clones, approximately 90% seen once. Cells were stimulated nonspecifically with anti-CD3/anti-CD28 magnetic beads. CD4+ T cells upregulating both CD40 ligand and CD69 were sorted as responding cells. Here the sequenced sample was CD4+ T cells sorted from PBMCs after roughly 17-hour stimulation, taken from a patient who received antiretroviral therapy. These TCRs come from an adult man with HIV who was CMV-seropositive.

This chain connects TRBV6-5 to TRBJ2-5, with 7 bases fitting TRBD1. The germline CDR1 and CDR2 sequences are MNHEY and SVGAGI. This CDR3 spans 16 amino acids. With 0 bases clipped from V and 4 bases from J, the junction kept 8 bases outside the gene matches. CDR3 nucleotide sequence: TGTGCCAGCAGTTACTCGAGTAGGGGGCAGGGAGAGACCCAGTACTTC. Protein: CASSYSSRGQGETQYF.

The rearrangement uses TRBV18 and TRBJ2-1, with 9 bases that match TRBD1. After removal of 3 bases from V and 4 bases from J, the junction contained 4 bases not matched to a gene. Germline CDR1 reads KGHSH; CDR2 reads LQKENI. The CDR3 contains 15 residues. Here the CDR3 reads CASSPGTGIYNEQFF. The CDR3 DNA is TGTGCCAGCTCACCCGGGACAGGGATTTACAATGAGCAGTTCTTC. The variable domain in full, with the rest retrieved from reference TRBV18 and TRBJ2-1, is NAGVMQNPRHLVRRRGQEARLRCSPMKGHSHVYWYRQLPEEGLKFMVYLQKENIIDESGMPKERFSAEFPKEGPSILRIQQVVRGDSAAYFCASSPGTGIYNEQFFGPGTRLTVL.

V gene TRBV2 combines with J gene TRBJ2-7, with no clear D. V was cut by 1 base and J by 5 bases, with 6 bases left in between. The CDR3 totals 12 residues. CDR1 SNHLY and CDR2 FYNNEI come from the germline V gene. CDR3 sequence reads: CASSEGRDEQYF. The CDR3 region has the DNA TGTGCCAGCAGTGAAGGTCGCGACGAGCAGTACTTC.

The rearrangement links TRBV28 to TRBJ2-7, with D possibly being TRBD2 (6 bases). Germline values: CDR1 MDHEN, CDR2 SYDVKM. The CDR3 has 15 residues. Trimming shortened V by 6 bases and J by 3 bases, and 18 bases separated the two germline ends. CDR3 coding DNA: TGTGCCAGCAGGGTGGGGGGAGAGTCCAACTACGAGCAGTACTTC. Its protein is CASRVGGESNYEQYF.

The chain couples TRBV7-8 to TRBJ2-7; 7 nucleotides agree with TRBD1. The CDR3 is 18 amino acids. The V segment lost 3 bases and the J segment 0 bases; nucleotides outside the gene matches: 14. Germline V gene data show CDR1 as SGHVS and CDR2 as FQNEAQ. CDR3 region: CASSFFPHGQASSYEQYF. CDR3 DNA: TGTGCCAGCAGCTTTTTTCCCCACGGACAGGCAAGCTCCTACGAGCAGTACTTC.

The chain has TRBV4-2 and TRBJ2-1, with D tentatively TRBD2 (6 bases). CDR3 length: 17 residues. With 1 base removed from V and 5 bases from J, the gap between germline ends came to 18 bases. Germline assignment: CDR1 LGHNA and CDR2 YNFKEQ. The CDR3 DNA sequence: TGTGCCAGCAGCCAAGCGATAGGCGGGGCCTTAAACAATGAGCAGTTCTTC. Protein product: CASSQAIGGALNNEQFF.

The chain couples TRBV5-1 to TRBJ2-7; 7 positions match TRBD1. CDR1 and CDR2 (germline): SGHRS, YFSETQ. The CDR3 extends over 15 amino acids. The trim removed 5 bases at V and 4 bases at J, leaving 12 bases unmatched. This CDR3 reads CASSLDHRGPYEQYF. CDR3 coding DNA: TGCGCCAGCAGTTTAGATCACAGGGGCCCGTACGAGCAGTACTTC.

The V and J genes are TRBV11-3 and TRBJ2-2; D gene ambiguous. The germline V and J ends were trimmed by 5 bases and 6 bases, with 19 bases remaining between them. Germline CDR1 SGHNT, CDR2 YENEEA. CDR3 length: 16 amino acids. In DNA, the CDR3 is TGTGCCAGCAGCGAAACCGGGCCCGGTGGCTCCGGGGAGCTGTTTTTT. The encoded protein is CASSETGPGGSGELFF. Full variable domain (outside the CDR3, taken from reference TRBV11-3 and TRBJ2-2): EAGVVQSPRYKIIEKKQPVAFWCNPISGHNTLYWYLQNLGQGPELLIRYENEEAVDDSQLPKDRFSAERLKGVDSTLKIQPAELGDSAVYLCASSETGPGGSGELFFGEGSRLTVL.

V gene TRBV6-2 or TRBV6-3 combines with J gene TRBJ2-3; TRBD2 agrees at 9 bases. Germline V gene data show CDR1 as MNHEY and CDR2 as SVGEGT. The CDR3 has 17 residues. After removal of 3 bases from V and 2 bases from J, the junction contained 9 bases not matched to a gene. This chain's CDR3 is CASSYLQTSGYTDTQYF. In DNA, the CDR3 is TGTGCCAGCAGTTATCTACAGACTAGCGGTTACACAGATACGCAGTATTTT.

This clone was seen just once. This chain's CDR3 is CATVGADGNTIYF. Written as DNA, the CDR3 is TGTGCCACCGTGGGGGCGGACGGAAACACCATATATTTT. The chain is built from TRBV24-1 and TRBJ1-3; D might be TRBD1 (6 bases). Germline values: CDR1 KGHDR, CDR2 SFDVKD. V lost 9 bases, J lost 4 bases, and 12 bases lay in between. The length of the CDR3 is 13 residues.

This chain links TRBV7-9 with TRBJ1-4; D is perhaps TRBD1 (5 bases). V was cut by 6 bases and J by 7 bases, with 15 bases left in between. This CDR3 region has 14 residues. The germline gives CDR1 SEHNR, CDR2 FQNEAQ (reference sequence). CDR3 residues: CASRPGTAGEKLFF. CDR3 bases: TGTGCCAGCAGACCCGGGACCGCCGGTGAAAAACTGTTTTTT.

This chain uses TRBV7-9 with TRBJ1-1; D unclear. The ends were cut back, 3 bases at V and 6 bases at J, with 8 bases in the middle. The CDR3 spans 12 residues. Germline CDR1 is SEHNR and CDR2 is FQNEAQ (reference sequence). The CDR3: CASSLSVSEAFF. The CDR3 DNA is TGTGCCAGCAGCTTGTCGGTCTCTGAAGCTTTCTTT.

The rearrangement links TRBV7-6 to TRBJ2-1; the D is unclear. Germline V gene lookup returns CDR1 SGHVS and CDR2 FNYEAQ. There are 14 residues in the CDR3. With 2 bases removed from V and 2 bases from J, the gap between germline ends came to 7 bases. The CDR3 region is CASSLYTAYNEQFF. In DNA form, the CDR3 reads TGTGCCAGCAGCTTATACACGGCCTACAATGAGCAGTTCTTC.

The chain employs TRBV9 and TRBJ2-1; D gene ambiguous. The CDR3 length is 15 residues. Trimming removed 0 bases at V and 0 bases at J, with 7 bases between. Germline CDR1 reads SGDLS; CDR2 reads YYNGEE. The CDR3 loop is CASSVGVASYNEQFF. CDR3 sequence (DNA): TGTGCCAGCAGCGTAGGGGTAGCCTCCTACAATGAGCAGTTCTTC.

The chain has TRBV5-1 and TRBJ2-3; 8 nucleotides match TRBD2. With V trimmed by 0 bases and J by 8 bases, 8 bases remained unmatched. Germline lookup yields CDR1 SGHRS and CDR2 YFSETQ. There are 15 residues in the CDR3. The CDR3 protein is CASSLGGLGSGTQYF. The CDR3 region has the DNA TGCGCCAGCAGCTTGGGGGGACTAGGGAGTGGTACGCAGTATTTT.

The chain uses TRBV15 and TRBJ2-6; D is perhaps TRBD1 (5 bases). The CDR3 is 14 amino acids. The germline V and J ends were trimmed by 5 bases and 2 bases, with 7 bases remaining between them. The germline CDR1 and CDR2 sequences are LNHNV and YYDKDF (reference sequence). CDR3 DNA sequence: TGTGCCACCAGCCGCAGGGCTGGGGCCAACGTCCTGACTTTC. Protein product: CATSRRAGANVLTF.

This sequence joins TRBV10-3 and TRBJ2-3; D perhaps matches TRBD1 (5 bases). In germline, CDR1 is ENHRY, CDR2 SYGVKD. Deletions cut 1 base from V and 3 bases from J, with 11 bases between. The CDR3 is 15 residues long. The CDR3 nucleotides read TGTGCCATCAGTGAGTTCGACAGAATTACAGATACGCAGTATTTT. It specifies CAISEFDRITDTQYF.

The CDR3: CASSQSQLRQGLSGANVLTF. CDR3 nucleotide sequence: TGCGCCAGCAGTCAATCTCAATTGAGACAGGGCCTCTCTGGGGCCAACGTCCTGACTTTC. V and J are TRBV23-1 and TRBJ2-6; TRBD1 matches at 7 bases. TRBV23-1 is an ORF, and what it does is uncertain. The CDR3 spans 20 residues. J gave up 0 bases and V 0 bases, and 11 bases lay outside the gene matches.

This clone was observed a single time. The chain uses TRBV5-1 and TRBJ2-3, with 7 bases aligning to TRBD2. The V gene's germline CDR1 is SGHRS and CDR2 YFSETQ. J was trimmed by 0 bases and V by 0 bases; bases with no gene match: 13. The CDR3 covers 19 residues. The CDR3 DNA sequence: TGCGCCAGCAGCTTGGGAGGCTTTGCGGGGGAAACTAGCACAGATACGCAGTATTTT. This codes for CASSLGGFAGETSTDTQYF.

The chain has TRBV27 and TRBJ2-3; D call uncertain. The germline V gene encodes CDR1 MNHEY and CDR2 SMNVEV (reference sequence). The CDR3 totals 14 residues. V dropped 0 bases and J dropped 6 bases, with 10 bases sitting between them. Here the CDR3 reads CASSLSQVRDTQYF. The DNA for the CDR3 is TGTGCCAGCAGTTTATCCCAGGTACGGGATACGCAGTATTTT.

The V gene is TRBV18, the J gene TRBJ2-7, with a weak D call TRBD2 (6 bases). V was pared by 0 bases and J by 3 bases, with 15 bases between. Germline V CDR1 and CDR2: KGHSH, LQKENI. The CDR3 is 16 amino acids. The CDR3 DNA reads TGTGCCAGCTCACCACCGTCGATGGGGGGAAGCTACGAGCAGTACTTC. It yields the protein CASSPPSMGGSYEQYF.

The chain combines TRBV5-1 with TRBJ2-7, with a weak D call TRBD2 (6 bases). V lost 0 bases, J lost 0 bases, and 13 bases lay in between. Per germline, CDR1 SGHRS and CDR2 YFSETQ. The CDR3 length is 16 residues. The CDR3 sequence is CASSLVLAPISYEQYF. The CDR3 DNA follows: TGCGCCAGCAGCTTGGTCCTAGCGCCTATCTCCTACGAGCAGTACTTC.